This TCR beta chain was recovered during a study of T cell changes during pregnancy in multiple sclerosis. The CDR3 spans 14 residues. Trimming took off 2 bases at V and 6 bases at J, with 8 bases between the two ends. Germline V gene data show CDR1 as SEHNR and CDR2 as FQNEAQ (reference sequence). Only in-frame clones appear in the TCRdb table, and some are missing; sequencing was by immunoSEQ multiplex PCR. The sample contains tens of thousands of clones, approximately 90% of which appear only once. The chain combines TRBV7-9 with TRBJ1-6; tentative D call: TRBD1 (5 bases). This specimen consisted of CD4+ T cells from peripheral blood mononuclear cells, obtained after pregnancy. The source is a female donor in good health, enrolled as a control in a pregnancy study. In DNA, the CDR3 is TGTGCCAGCAGCTTATACCAGGGTAATTCACCCCTCCACTTT. Protein product: CASSLYQGNSPLHF.